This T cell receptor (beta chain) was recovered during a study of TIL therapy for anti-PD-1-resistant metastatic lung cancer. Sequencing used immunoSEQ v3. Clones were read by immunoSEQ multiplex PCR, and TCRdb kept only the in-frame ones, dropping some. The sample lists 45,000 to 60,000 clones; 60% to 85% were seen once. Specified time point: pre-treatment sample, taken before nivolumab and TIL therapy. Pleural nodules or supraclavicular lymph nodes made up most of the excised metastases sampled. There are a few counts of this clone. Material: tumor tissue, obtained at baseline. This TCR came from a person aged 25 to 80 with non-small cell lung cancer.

CDR3 in amino acids: CASSLEAGVYNSPLHF. Here the CDR3 DNA reads TGCGCCAGCAGCTTGGAGGCAGGTGTCTATAATTCACCCCTCCACTTT. This rearrangement joins TRBV5-1 to TRBJ1-6; no clear D. The ends were cut back, 0 bases at V and 3 bases at J, with 10 bases in the middle. The CDR3 runs to 16 residues. Germline-derived CDR1 and CDR2 are SGHRS and YFSETQ.